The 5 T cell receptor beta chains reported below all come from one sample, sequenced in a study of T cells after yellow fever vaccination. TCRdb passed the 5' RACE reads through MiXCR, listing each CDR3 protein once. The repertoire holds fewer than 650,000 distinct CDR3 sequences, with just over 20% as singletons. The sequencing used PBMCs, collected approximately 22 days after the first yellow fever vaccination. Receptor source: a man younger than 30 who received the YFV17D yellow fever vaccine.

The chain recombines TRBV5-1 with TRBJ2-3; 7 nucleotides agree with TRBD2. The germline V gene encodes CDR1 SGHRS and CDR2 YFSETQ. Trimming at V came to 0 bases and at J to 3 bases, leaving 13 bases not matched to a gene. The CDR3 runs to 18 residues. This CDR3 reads CASSLDRLGVGRTDTQYF. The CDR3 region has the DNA TGCGCCAGCAGCTTGGATCGGTTGGGGGTCGGGAGGACAGATACGCAGTATTTT.

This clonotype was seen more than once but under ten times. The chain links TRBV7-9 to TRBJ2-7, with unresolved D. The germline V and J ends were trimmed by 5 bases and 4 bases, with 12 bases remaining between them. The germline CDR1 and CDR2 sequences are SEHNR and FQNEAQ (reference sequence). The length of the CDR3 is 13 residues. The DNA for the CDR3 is TGTGCCAGCAGCAAGGACGGATTTTACGAGCAGTACGTC. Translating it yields CASSKDGFYEQYV.

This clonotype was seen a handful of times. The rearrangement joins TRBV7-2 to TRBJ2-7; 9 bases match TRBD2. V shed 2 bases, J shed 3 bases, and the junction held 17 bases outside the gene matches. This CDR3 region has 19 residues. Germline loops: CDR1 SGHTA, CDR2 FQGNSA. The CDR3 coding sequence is TGTGCCAGCAGCTTATCGGGACTAGCAGTGTTGTCGCAGAGCTACGAGCAGTACTTC. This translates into CASSLSGLAVLSQSYEQYF.

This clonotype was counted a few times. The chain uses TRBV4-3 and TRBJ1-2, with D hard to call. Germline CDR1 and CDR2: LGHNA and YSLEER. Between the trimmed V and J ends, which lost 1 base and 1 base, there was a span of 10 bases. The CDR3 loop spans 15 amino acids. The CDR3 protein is CASSQAYSYNYGYTF. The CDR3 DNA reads TGCGCCAGCAGCCAAGCCTACAGTTATAACTATGGCTACACCTTC.

The DNA of the CDR3 is TGCAGTGCTAGGGACCCAACTAATGAAAAACTGTTTTTT. This codes for CSARDPTNEKLFF. V is TRBV20-1 and J is TRBJ1-4; D unclear. The CDR3 is 13 amino acids. Germline lookup yields CDR1 DFQATT and CDR2 SNEGSKA (reference sequence). V was shortened by 3 bases and J by 0 bases, with 5 bases between the two germline ends.